Following are 17 T cell receptor beta chains from one sample sequenced in a study of blood T cells in healthy people across ages. Alongside a J-beta primer mix, a sample-barcoded 5' primer served in a second PCR lasting about 6 to 11 cycles. TCRdb passed the 5' RACE reads through MiXCR, listing each CDR3 protein once. The table has roughly 1 million distinct CDR3 sequences, 20% to 25% seen once. These data were likewise used in another study, on T cells of mothers and their children.

Sequencing was done on a sample of blood. The receptors shown here come from a girl aged 2 to 9 in good health.

The rearrangement links TRBV29-1 to TRBJ2-1; D unclear. The CDR3 runs to 12 residues. Deletions cut 4 bases from V and 8 bases from J, with 12 bases between. Germline CDR1 is SQVTM and CDR2 is ANQGSEA. The CDR3 coding sequence is TGCAGCGTTGGTGGAACAGTAGATGAGCAGTTCTTC. Amino acid sequence: CSVGGTVDEQFF.

This clonotype turned up a few times. The rearrangement uses TRBV24-1 and TRBJ2-5; D uncertain. Germline CDR1 reads KGHDR; CDR2 reads SFDVKD. Deletions cut 7 bases from V and 0 bases from J, with 8 bases between. The CDR3 totals 13 residues. In DNA, the CDR3 is TGTGCCACCAGAGGGTTTAACCAAGAGACCCAGTACTTC. Translating it yields CATRGFNQETQYF.

This clonotype has only a few counts. A read error may be the cause here, since a much bigger clone is one base away. V gene TRBV4-3 combines with J gene TRBJ2-5; TRBD2 agrees at 8 bases. The CDR3 has 17 amino acids. With V trimmed by 3 bases and J by 5 bases, 14 bases remained unmatched. Germline V gene sequence: CDR1 LGHNA, CDR2 YSLEER. As DNA, the CDR3 is TGCGCCAGCAGCCATGAGCCAGCGGGGGCCCCTCGGGAGACCCAGTACTTC. Encoded protein: CASSHEPAGAPRETQYF.

This clonotype was observed a handful of times. The chain has TRBV5-1 and TRBJ1-6, with D unresolved. V lost 0 bases and J 7 bases, leaving 8 bases between the germline ends. Germline loops: CDR1 SGHRS, CDR2 YFSETQ. The length of the CDR3 is 14 residues. CDR3 coding DNA: TGCGCCAGCAGCTTGGAACCTAGAAATTCACCCCTCCACTTT. Protein sequence: CASSLEPRNSPLHF. The whole variable domain, remainder taken from reference TRBV5-1 and TRBJ1-6, is KAGVTQTPRYLIKTRGQQVTLSCSPISGHRSVSWYQQTPGQGLQFLFEYFSETQRNKGNFPGRFSGRQFSNSRSEMNVSTLELGDSALYLCASSLEPRNSPLHFGNGTRLTVT.

This clonotype occurred a few times. J is TRBJ2-7 and V is TRBV11-2; a weak D match, TRBD2 (6 bases). TRBJ2-1 matches the DNA end more closely, so the J call is doubtful. CDR3 length equals 17 residues. Germline CDR1 SGHAT, CDR2 FQNNGV. The CDR3 reads CASSSSFYGGAYNEQFF. The DNA of the CDR3 is TGTGCCAGCAGCTCGTCCTTTTATGGAGGGGCCTACAATGAGCAGTTCTTC.

This clonotype was recorded only once. The rearrangement joins TRBV21-1 to TRBJ2-7; whether TRBD1, the table's D call, matches the DNA was not checked. TRBV21-1 is reported as a pseudogene. The CDR3 length is 17 residues. The CDR3 sequence: CASSKSWLRIPPIGQYF. The CDR3 nucleotides read TGTGCCAGCAGCAAATCATGGCTTCGAATTCCCCCCATCGGGCAGTACTTC.

This chain uses TRBV20-1 with TRBJ2-1; TRBD1 aligns across 7 bases. The length of the CDR3 is 15 residues. V lost 3 bases to trimming and J lost 2 bases; unmatched junction nucleotides: 7. Germline V lookup: CDR1 DFQATT, CDR2 SNEGSKA (reference sequence). CDR3 protein: CSASRGGSTYNEQFF. CDR3 coding DNA: TGCAGTGCTAGTAGAGGGGGCAGCACCTACAATGAGCAGTTCTTC.

The V and J genes are TRBV13 and TRBJ1-1; 8 nucleotides align to TRBD1. CDR3 length: 17 amino acids. Germline lookup yields CDR1 PRHDT and CDR2 FYEKMQ (reference sequence). V dropped 4 bases and J dropped 5; count of bases not matched to a gene: 15. The CDR3 DNA follows: TGTGCCAGCAGCTCAGGACAGGGCCTAAGTAAGGGAACTGAAGCTTTCTTT. It yields the protein CASSSGQGLSKGTEAFF.

Only a few counts were recorded for this clonotype. The chain links TRBV12-3 or TRBV12-4 to TRBJ2-5; unclear D gene. The J call is doubtful: the DNA matches TRBJ2-7 better. The CDR3 covers 13 residues. The CDR3 loop is CASSLGRPIEQYF. The CDR3 coding sequence is TGTGCCAGCAGTTTGGGCAGGCCTATCGAGCAGTACTTC.

This clonotype was observed many times. The chain recombines TRBV7-2 with TRBJ2-3; 13 bases agree with TRBD2. The V gene end was trimmed by 6 bases and the J gene end by 3 bases; junction bases not matched to a gene: 3. CDR3 size: 15 residues. CDR1 SGHTA and CDR2 FQGNSA come from the germline V gene. The CDR3 bases are TGTGCCAGCAGGCTGGGACTAGCGGGAACAGATACGCAGTATTTT. It specifies CASRLGLAGTDTQYF.

The chain combines TRBV7-2 with TRBJ2-7; no clear D gene. Germline CDR1 reads SGHTA; CDR2 reads FQGNSA. CDR3 length: 12 amino acids. V lost 3 bases and J 5 bases, leaving 8 bases between the germline ends. The CDR3, as DNA: TGTGCCAGCAGCTTCTCTGTGCACGAGCAGTACTTC. Its translation: CASSFSVHEQYF.

This clonotype was detected a few times. The J gene is TRBJ1-4, the V gene TRBV7-9; the D gene is possibly TRBD1 (5 bases). Trimming pared 6 bases from V and 6 bases from J, leaving 8 bases between. CDR1 and CDR2 (germline): SEHNR, FQNEAQ (reference sequence). CDR3 length: 12 residues. This chain's CDR3 is CASRGEDEKLFF. The CDR3 DNA is TGTGCCAGCAGAGGGGAAGATGAAAAACTGTTTTTT.

This clonotype has just a few counts. This chain links TRBV4-3 with TRBJ1-2; 12 bases align to TRBD1. The CDR3 has 15 amino acids. V was pared by 0 bases and J by 12 bases, with 8 bases of the junction left unmatched. The germline V gene encodes CDR1 LGHNA and CDR2 YSLEER. The CDR3 nucleotides read TGCGCCAGCAGCCAAGATAGGGACAGGGGGCGAGAAGACACCTTC. It codes for CASSQDRDRGREDTF.

The gene calls are TRBV20-1 and TRBJ1-3, with D possibly TRBD1 on 5 matching bases. There are 15 residues in the CDR3. Germline CDR1 is DFQATT and CDR2 is SNEGSKA (reference sequence). Trimming took 0 bases from V and 0 from J, leaving 9 bases between them. CDR3 sequence reads: CSAREGTASGNTIYF. The DNA for the CDR3 is TGCAGTGCTAGAGAAGGGACGGCCTCTGGAAACACCATATATTTT.

This clonotype was picked up one time. The chain recombines TRBV29-1 with TRBJ2-3; D is possibly TRBD2 (6 bases). This CDR3 region has 15 residues. V was trimmed by 3 bases and J by 6 bases, leaving 19 bases between them. Germline CDR1 reads SQVTM; CDR2 reads ANQGSEA. The CDR3 region is CSVEGVRGGSDTQYF. The CDR3 DNA sequence: TGCAGCGTTGAGGGCGTCCGAGGAGGGTCGGATACGCAGTATTTT.

The chain uses TRBV28 and TRBJ2-7; D call uncertain. TRBJ2-1 matches the DNA end more closely, so the J call is doubtful. Germline assignment: CDR1 MDHEN and CDR2 SYDVKM. This CDR3 comprises 12 residues. The CDR3 sequence is CASSSSRAEQFF. The DNA of the CDR3 is TGTGCCAGCAGTTCGTCCCGTGCTGAGCAGTTCTTC.

The table lists this clonotype with a few counts. The chain uses TRBV4-1 and TRBJ1-4; D gene unclear. Trimming removed 0 bases from V and 4 bases from J, with 9 bases in between. Germline CDR1 MGHRA, CDR2 YSYEKL. This CDR3 is 15 amino acids long. CDR3 bases: TGCGCCAGCAGCCAAGAAAGCGTGGGTAATGAAAAACTGTTTTTT. Protein: CASSQESVGNEKLFF.